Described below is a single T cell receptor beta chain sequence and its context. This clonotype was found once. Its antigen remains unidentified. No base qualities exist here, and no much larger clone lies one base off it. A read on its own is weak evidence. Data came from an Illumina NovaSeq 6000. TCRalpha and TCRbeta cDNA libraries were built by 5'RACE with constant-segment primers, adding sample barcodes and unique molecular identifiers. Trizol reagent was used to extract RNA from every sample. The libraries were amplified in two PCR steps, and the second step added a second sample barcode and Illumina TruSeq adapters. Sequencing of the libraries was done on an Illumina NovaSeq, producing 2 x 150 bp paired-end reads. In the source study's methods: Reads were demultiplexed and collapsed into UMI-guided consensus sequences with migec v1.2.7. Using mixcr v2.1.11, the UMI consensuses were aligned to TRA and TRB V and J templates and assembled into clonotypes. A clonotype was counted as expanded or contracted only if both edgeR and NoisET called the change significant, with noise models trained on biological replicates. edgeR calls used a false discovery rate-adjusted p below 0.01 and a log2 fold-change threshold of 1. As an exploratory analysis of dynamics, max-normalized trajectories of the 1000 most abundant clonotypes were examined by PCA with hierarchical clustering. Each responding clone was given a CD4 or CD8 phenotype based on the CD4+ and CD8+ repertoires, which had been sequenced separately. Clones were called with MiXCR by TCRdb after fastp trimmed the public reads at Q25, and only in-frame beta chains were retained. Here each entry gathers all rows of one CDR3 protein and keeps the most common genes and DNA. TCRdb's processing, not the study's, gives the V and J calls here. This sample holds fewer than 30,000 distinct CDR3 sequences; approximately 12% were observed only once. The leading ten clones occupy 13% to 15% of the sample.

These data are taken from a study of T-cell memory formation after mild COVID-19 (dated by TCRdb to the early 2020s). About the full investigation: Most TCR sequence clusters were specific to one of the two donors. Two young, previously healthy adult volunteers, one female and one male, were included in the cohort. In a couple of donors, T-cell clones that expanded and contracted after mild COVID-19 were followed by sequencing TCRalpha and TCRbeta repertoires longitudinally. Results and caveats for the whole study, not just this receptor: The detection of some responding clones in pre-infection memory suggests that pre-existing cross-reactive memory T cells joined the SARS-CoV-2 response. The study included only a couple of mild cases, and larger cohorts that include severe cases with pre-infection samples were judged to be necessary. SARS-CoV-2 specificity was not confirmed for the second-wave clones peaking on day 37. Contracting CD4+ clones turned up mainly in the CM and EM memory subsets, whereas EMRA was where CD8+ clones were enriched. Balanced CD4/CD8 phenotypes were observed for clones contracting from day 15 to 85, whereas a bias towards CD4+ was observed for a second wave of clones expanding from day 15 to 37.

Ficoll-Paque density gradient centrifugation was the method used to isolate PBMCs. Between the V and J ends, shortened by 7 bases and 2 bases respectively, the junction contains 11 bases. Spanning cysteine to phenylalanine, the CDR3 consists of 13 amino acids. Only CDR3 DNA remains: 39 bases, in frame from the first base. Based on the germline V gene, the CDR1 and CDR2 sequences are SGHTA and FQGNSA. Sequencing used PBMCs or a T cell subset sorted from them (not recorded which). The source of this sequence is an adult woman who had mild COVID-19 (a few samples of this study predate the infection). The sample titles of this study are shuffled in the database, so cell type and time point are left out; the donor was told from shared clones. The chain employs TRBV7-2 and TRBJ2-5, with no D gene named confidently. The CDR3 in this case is CASNRDFQETQYF. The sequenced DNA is TGTGCCAGCAACCGAGACTTTCAAGAGACCCAGTACTTC.